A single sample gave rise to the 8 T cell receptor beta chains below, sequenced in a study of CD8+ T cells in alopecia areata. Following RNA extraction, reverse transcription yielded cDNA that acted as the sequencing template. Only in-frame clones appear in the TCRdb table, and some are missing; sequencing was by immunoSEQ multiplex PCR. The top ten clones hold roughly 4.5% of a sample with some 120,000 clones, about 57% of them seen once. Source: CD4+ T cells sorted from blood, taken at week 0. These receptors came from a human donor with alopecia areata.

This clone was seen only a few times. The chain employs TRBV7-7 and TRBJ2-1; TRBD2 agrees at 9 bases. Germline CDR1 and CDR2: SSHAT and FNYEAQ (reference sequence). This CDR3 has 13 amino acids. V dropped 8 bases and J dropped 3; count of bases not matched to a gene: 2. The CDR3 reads CASSAGGYNEQFF. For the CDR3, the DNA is TGTGCCAGCTCAGCGGGGGGCTACAATGAGCAGTTCTTC.

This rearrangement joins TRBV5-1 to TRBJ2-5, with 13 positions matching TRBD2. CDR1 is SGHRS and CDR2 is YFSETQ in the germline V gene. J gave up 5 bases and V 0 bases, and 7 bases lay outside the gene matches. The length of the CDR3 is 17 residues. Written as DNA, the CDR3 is TGCGCCAGCAGCTTGGCCGCACTAGCGGGAGGGGCGGAGACCCAGTACTTC. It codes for CASSLAALAGGAETQYF.

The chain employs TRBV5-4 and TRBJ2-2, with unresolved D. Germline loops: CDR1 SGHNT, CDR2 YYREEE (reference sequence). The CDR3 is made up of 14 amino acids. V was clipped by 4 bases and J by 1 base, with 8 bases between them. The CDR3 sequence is CASSVELNTGELFF. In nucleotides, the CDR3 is TGTGCCAGCAGCGTGGAACTGAACACCGGGGAGCTGTTTTTT.

The CDR3 sequence is CASSVEPTGNYGYTF. In DNA form, the CDR3 reads TGTGCCAGCAGCGTAGAGCCTACAGGGAACTATGGCTACACCTTC. The chain employs TRBV9 and TRBJ1-2; maybe TRBD1 (6 bases). V dropped 0 bases and J dropped 2 bases, with 11 bases sitting between them. The CDR3 sequence is 15 residues long. CDR1 and CDR2 (germline): SGDLS, YYNGEE.

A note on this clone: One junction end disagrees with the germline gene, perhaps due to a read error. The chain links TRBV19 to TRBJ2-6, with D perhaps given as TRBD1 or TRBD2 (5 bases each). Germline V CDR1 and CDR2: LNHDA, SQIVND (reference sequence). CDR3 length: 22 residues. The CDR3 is CASSIVSPRSASGMSGANVLTF. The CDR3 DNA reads TGTGCCAGTAGTATAGTAAGTCCCCGATCGGCTTCGGGGATGTCTGGGGCCAACGTCCTGACCTTC.

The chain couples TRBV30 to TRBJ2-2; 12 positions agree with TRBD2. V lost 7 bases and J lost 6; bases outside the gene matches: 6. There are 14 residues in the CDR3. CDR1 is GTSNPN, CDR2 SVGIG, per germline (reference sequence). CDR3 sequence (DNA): TGTGCCTCGCAGACTAGCGGGAGTTCCGGGGAGCTGTTTTTT. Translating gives CASQTSGSSGELFF.

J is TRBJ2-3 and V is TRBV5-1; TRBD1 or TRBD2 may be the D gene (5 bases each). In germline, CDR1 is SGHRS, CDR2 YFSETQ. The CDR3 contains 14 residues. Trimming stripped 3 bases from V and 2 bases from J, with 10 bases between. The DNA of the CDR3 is TGCGCCAGCAGCTCAGGGACCTCCACAGATACGCAGTATTTT. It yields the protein CASSSGTSTDTQYF.

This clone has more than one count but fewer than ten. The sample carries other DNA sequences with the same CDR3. This chain's CDR3 is CASSLEDTQYF. Written as DNA, the CDR3 is TGCGCCAGCAGCTTGGAAGATACGCAGTATTTT. The genes are TRBV5-1 and TRBJ2-3; D call uncertain. With 0 bases removed from V and 5 bases from J, the gap between germline ends came to 1 base. Germline V gene data show CDR1 as SGHRS and CDR2 as YFSETQ. The CDR3 is made up of 11 amino acids.